This TCR beta chain was identified during a study of T cell repertoires in cytomegalovirus infection. General study points: Within the response measured ex vivo, HLA-C-restricted CMV-specific TCR beta clonotypes were dominant.

In this sample, this clonotype turned up many times. Its antigen remains unknown. TCRdb analysed the reads with MiXCR anew, one entry per CDR3 protein. The table shows about 530,000 distinct CDR3 sequences, with approximately 26% occurring only once. Germline CDR1 reads MNHEY; CDR2 reads SMNVEV (reference sequence). Trimming took 4 bases from V and 0 from J, leaving 11 bases between them. The CDR3 extends over 15 amino acids. Sequencing was performed on PBMCs. The chain is built from TRBV27 and TRBJ2-3; D possibly matches TRBD1 or TRBD2 (5 bases each). This clonotype was obtained from a human donor in good health (CMV status not recorded). Some clones in this sample may be carry-over from other donors' samples. Here the CDR3 DNA reads TGTGCCAGCAGTTCCAGTGGGGGTAGCACAGATACGCAGTATTTT. Translation: CASSSSGGSTDTQYF.